The T cell receptor (beta chain) under discussion was sequenced for a study of cytomegalovirus exposure and HLA in healthy donors. Turning to the study itself: Researchers found that approximately 85% of 350 to 500 genotyped donors fell within the Caucasian-associated ancestry cluster. General study findings and limits: Researchers reported in a later analysis that a missense DCLRE1C variant was tied to TCR beta V- and J-gene trimming. TCR beta chains numbering under 200 were designated cytomegalovirus-associated. CMV serostatus was the only immune exposure information that was available.

Worth noting for this clone: What it binds is not known.

Amplification used 60 Vbeta primers and 13 Jbeta primers. Measured with immunoSEQ multiplex PCR; TCRdb has only the in-frame clones, and not every one. The table has about 96,000 clones, approximately 74% seen once; the top ten hold less than 15%. This receptor was taken from a woman in her 70s in good health and CMV-seropositive. The sequenced sample was PBMCs.

The CDR3 here is CASSQERGGETQYF. The CDR3 DNA is TGCGCCAGCAGCCAAGAAAGGGGGGGAGAGACCCAGTACTTC. This rearrangement joins TRBV4-1 to TRBJ2-5, with D possibly matching TRBD2 (7 bases). The CDR3 contains 14 residues. The V gene lost 0 bases and the J gene lost 4 bases, with 9 bases spanning the gap. Germline CDR1 reads MGHRA; CDR2 reads YSYEKL.